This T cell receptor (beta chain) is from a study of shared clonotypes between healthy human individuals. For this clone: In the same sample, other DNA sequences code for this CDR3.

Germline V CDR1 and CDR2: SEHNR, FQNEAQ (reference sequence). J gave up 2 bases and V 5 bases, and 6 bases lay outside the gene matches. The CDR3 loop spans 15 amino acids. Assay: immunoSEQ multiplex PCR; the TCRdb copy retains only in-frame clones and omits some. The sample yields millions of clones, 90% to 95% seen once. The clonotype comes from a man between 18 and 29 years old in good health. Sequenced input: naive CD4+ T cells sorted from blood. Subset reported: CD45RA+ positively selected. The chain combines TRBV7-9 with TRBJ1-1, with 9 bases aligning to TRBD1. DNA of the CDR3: TGTGCCAGCAGCCCAAGACAGGGGGGCAACACTGAAGCTTTCTTT. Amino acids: CASSPRQGGNTEAFF.